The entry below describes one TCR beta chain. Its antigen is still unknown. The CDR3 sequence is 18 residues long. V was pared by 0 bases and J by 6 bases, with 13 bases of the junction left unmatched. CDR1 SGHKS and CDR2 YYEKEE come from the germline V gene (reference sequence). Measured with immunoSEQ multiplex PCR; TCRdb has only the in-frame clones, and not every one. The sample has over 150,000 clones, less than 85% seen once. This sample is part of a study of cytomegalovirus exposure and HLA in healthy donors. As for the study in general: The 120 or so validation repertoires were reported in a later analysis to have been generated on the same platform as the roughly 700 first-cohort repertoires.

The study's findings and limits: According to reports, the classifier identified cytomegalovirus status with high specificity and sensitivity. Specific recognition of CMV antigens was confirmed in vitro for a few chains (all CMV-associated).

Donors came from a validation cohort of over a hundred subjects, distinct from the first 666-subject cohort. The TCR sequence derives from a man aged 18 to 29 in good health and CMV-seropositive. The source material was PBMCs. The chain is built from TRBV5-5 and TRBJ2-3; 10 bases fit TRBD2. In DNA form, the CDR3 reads TGTGCCAGCAGCTTGGGATACAAAGCGGGAGGGGGATCTGATACGCAGTATTTT. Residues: CASSLGYKAGGGSDTQYF.